This TCR beta chain came from a study of T-cell reconstitution after alpha-beta-depleted transplantation in children. The CDR3 is 16 residues long. CDR1 and CDR2 (germline): LGHNA, YNFKEQ. The ends lost 0 bases at V and 7 bases at J; junction bases unmatched: 6. This clonotype was picked up a small number of times. Unique molecular identifiers featured in how the TCRbeta library was prepared. Using its own MiXCR run on the PCR reads, TCRdb lists one record per CDR3 protein. This table has 300,000 to 350,000 distinct CDR3 sequences, around 15% appearing once. The sequenced sample was PBMCs, mostly from graft donor cells, obtained 360 days after TCRalphabeta/CD19-depleted stem cell transplant. The receptor was isolated from a male patient aged 2 to 10 who had a stem cell transplant for acute lymphoblastic leukemia, so the T cells may come from the graft donor. This chain uses TRBV4-2 with TRBJ2-4; 10 bases agree with TRBD2. CDR3 nucleotides: TGTGCCAGCAGCCAAGATATGCTAGCGGGAGTGAACATTCAGTACTTC. Its translation is CASSQDMLAGVNIQYF.